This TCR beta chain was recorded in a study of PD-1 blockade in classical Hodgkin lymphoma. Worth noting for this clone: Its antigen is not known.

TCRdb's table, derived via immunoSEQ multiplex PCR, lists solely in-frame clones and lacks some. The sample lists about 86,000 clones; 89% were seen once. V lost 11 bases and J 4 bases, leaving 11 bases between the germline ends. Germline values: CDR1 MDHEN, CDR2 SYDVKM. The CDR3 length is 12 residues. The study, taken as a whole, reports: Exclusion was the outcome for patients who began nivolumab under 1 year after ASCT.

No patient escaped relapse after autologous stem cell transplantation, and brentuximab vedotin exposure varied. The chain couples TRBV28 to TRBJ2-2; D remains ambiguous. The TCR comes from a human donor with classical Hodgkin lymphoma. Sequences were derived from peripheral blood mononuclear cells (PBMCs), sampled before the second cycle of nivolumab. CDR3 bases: TGTGCCTTAAAACTCTTCACCGGGGAGCTGTTTTTT. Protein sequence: CALKLFTGELFF.